The entry that follows covers one T cell receptor beta chain sequence. What it binds is not known. These data originate in a study of regulatory dendritic cells for organ transplantation. On the study more broadly: Dendritic cell cultures received LPS on day 6. Study-level findings and limits: Memory CD8+ clonal expansion seemed more limited with regulatory than mature dendritic cells.

Trimming cost V 5 bases and J 4 bases; bases outside gene matches: 6. This CDR3 has 14 residues. In germline, CDR1 is MGHRA, CDR2 YSYEKL. CFSE-labeled sorted T cells met regulatory or mature dendritic cells for 4 to 6 days. FACS sorted CD4+ or CD8+ T cells into CD45RA+ naive and CD45RO+ memory. The method was immunoSEQ multiplex PCR; TCRdb's version includes in-frame clones alone and lacks a portion of them. Among thousands of clones listed, 65% to 70% were seen once. This clonotype originated in a human donor in good health. The rearrangement joins TRBV4-1 to TRBJ2-7; 9 bases fit TRBD1. Sequencing input: memory CD4+ T cells from blood cultured with dendritic cells. Subset here: CD45RO+ memory T cells. DNA of the CDR3: TGCGCCAGCAGCTTCCGGGACAGGGCGTACGAGCAGTACTTC. Translation: CASSFRDRAYEQYF.